A selection of T cell receptor beta chains follows, all from one sample in a study of blood T cells in healthy people across ages. TCRdb independently ran MiXCR on the 5' RACE reads; one entry per CDR3 protein. In the table there are around 500,000 distinct CDR3 sequences, less than 60% of which are singletons. The sequencing input was blood. The receptors derive from a man of 80 years or more in good health. Both conserved end residues are part of each CDR3. Fields, in order: V gene, D gene, J gene, clone size, CDR3 DNA, CDR3 protein. The D gene is left open where the match is weak. Size is omitted from some rows. Given values are once, few, many or a class for expanded clones.

TRBV20-1	.	TRBJ2-3	.	TGCAGTGCCCCCACCGAAGGAGATAGCACAGATACGCAGTATTTT	CSAPTEGDSTDTQYF
TRBV30	.	TRBJ2-3	few	TGTGCCTGGAAAGGCGGACAGTACACAGATACGCAGTATTTT	CAWKGGQYTDTQYF
TRBV12-3/TRBV12-4	.	TRBJ2-7	few	TGTGCCAGCAGTTCCCAGGGGGCGGGGGGTTCCTACGAGCAGTACTTC	CASSSQGAGGSYEQYF
TRBV15	TRBD1	TRBJ2-1	.	TGTGCCACCAGCCCTCGACAGGGTCCGTACAATGAGCAGTTCTTC	CATSPRQGPYNEQFF
TRBV5-1	.	TRBJ1-6	few	TGCGCCAGCAGCCGCTTGGAAGGAAGTGATTCACCCCTCCACTTT	CASSRLEGSDSPLHF
TRBV6-1	.	TRBJ2-5	few	TGTGCCAGCAGTGGGACCAGGGTCTCCGAGACCCAGTACTTC	CASSGTRVSETQYF
TRBV7-2	TRBD1	TRBJ1-2	once	TGTGCCAGCAGCCGGGGACAGGGATCATGGGGCTACACCTTC	CASSRGQGSWGYTF
TRBV7-2	.	TRBJ2-1	.	TGCGCCAGCAGCTTAGGTTCAACGGCTAGACGGTCCAATGAGCAGTTCTTC	CASSLGSTARRSNEQFF
TRBV28	TRBD1	TRBJ2-1	.	TGTGCCAGCACGGGACAGGGGAGTGGTGAGCAGTTCTTC	CASTGQGSGEQFF
TRBV29-1	.	TRBJ2-1	.	TGCAGCGTTGAAGATCTGGACGGAGGGACCCAGTTCGGTGAGCAGTTCTTC	CSVEDLDGGTQFGEQFF
TRBV20-1	TRBD1	TRBJ2-5	.	TGCAGTGCCAATGACAGGGGCGAAGAGACCCAGTACTTC	CSANDRGEETQYF
TRBV20-1	.	TRBJ1-2	.	TGCAGTGCTGAGTTTCAAAACTATGGCTACACCTTC	CSAEFQNYGYTF
TRBV3-1	.	TRBJ1-6	.	TGTGCCAGCAGCGAGGGGGGCGGTTCACCCCTCCACTTT	CASSEGGGSPLHF
TRBV7-2	.	TRBJ2-7	many	TGTGCCAGCAGCTTCGGGAGCTCCTACGAGCAGTACTTC	CASSFGSSYEQYF
TRBV6-6	TRBD2	TRBJ2-3	many	TGTGCCAGCAGGGGAGCGGGAGGTCCCAGCACAGATACGCAGTATTTT	CASRGAGGPSTDTQYF
TRBV9	.	TRBJ2-6	.	TGTGCCAGCAGCGATAACAGACTACCGGGCCTTATACCATCTGGGGCCAACGTCCTGACTTTC	CASSDNRLPGLIPSGANVLTF
TRBV20-1	TRBD1	TRBJ2-1	many	TGCAGTGCTCCCATCTTTAGACAGGGGTCGAATGAGCAGTTCTTC	CSAPIFRQGSNEQFF